The entry below gives a single T cell receptor beta chain sequence along with its context. The target antigen is unknown. Splitting of each subset's genomic DNA was done evenly across several immunoSEQ plates. Assay: immunoSEQ multiplex PCR; the TCRdb copy retains only in-frame clones and omits some. The sample has roughly 2 million clones; 95% are singletons. The data were taken from a study of shared clonotypes between healthy human individuals. Study results and caveats: Naive subsets generally exceeded memory subsets in estimated richness.

The CDR3 totals 15 residues. Trimming took 2 bases from V and 7 from J, leaving 16 bases between them. Germline lookup yields CDR1 MNHNY and CDR2 SVGAGI (reference sequence). Sequencing input: naive CD4+ T cells sorted from blood. Subset defined: CD45RA+ positively selected. The clonotype was recovered from a man between 18 and 35 years old in good health. J is TRBJ2-3 and V is TRBV6-6, with D unclear. The CDR3 sequence: CASSYRTSEVNTQYF. The CDR3 region has the DNA TGTGCCAGCAGTTACCGAACCAGCGAGGTGAATACGCAGTATTTT.